A selection of T cell receptor beta chains follows, all from one sample in a study of T cell responses to AZD1222 COVID-19 vaccine. Data came from immunoSEQ multiplex PCR; TCRdb stores just in-frame clones and leaves some out. Of 150,000 to 200,000 clones detected, about 91% appear once; the ten largest clones hold about 2.5%. The material was peripheral blood, obtained on day 0 of AZD1222 vaccination. Every receptor here comes from an adult in good health. CDR3s include the opening cysteine and the closing phenylalanine or tryptophan. D genes are given only for firm matches. Clone size is not always given. Where it is, it says once, few, many or a class for expanded clones.

d_call clone_size j_call v_call cdr3_nt cdr3_aa
. once TRBJ2-2 TRBV14 TGTGCCAGCAGCAGAAACCGGGGAGGCACCGGGGAGCTGTTTTTT CASSRNRGGTGELFF
. . TRBJ2-3 TRBV18 TGTGCCAGCTCCCCCTATGATTACATGTTTAGCACAGATACGCAGTATTTT CASSPYDYMFSTDTQYF
. . TRBJ1-5 TRBV10-3 TGTGCCATCAGCCAGGGGTATAGCAATCAGCCCCAGCATTTT CAISQGYSNQPQHF
. . TRBJ2-7 TRBV28 TGTGCCAGCAGTTTGGTAGCGATCACCTACGAGCAGTACTTC CASSLVAITYEQYF
. . TRBJ1-5 TRBV24-1 TGTGCCACCAGTGATTCAAGAGGGAGGGTTGGCAATCAGCCCCAGCATTTT CATSDSRGRVGNQPQHF
TRBD1 . TRBJ2-2 TRBV5-1 TGCGCCAGCAGCTTCAGGGGGCTTGACACCGGGGAGCTGTTTTTT CASSFRGLDTGELFF
TRBD2 . TRBJ2-1 TRBV4-3 TGCGCCAGCAGCCAGCAAGCGACTAGCGGGGGGCCCCGCTCCTACAATGAGCAGTTCTTC CASSQQATSGGPRSYNEQFF
. . TRBJ2-3 TRBV25-1 TGTGCCAGCAGTGAAATGAAGCAGGGTTCAACAGATACGCAGTATTTT CASSEMKQGSTDTQYF
. . TRBJ1-3 TRBV9 TGTGCCAGCAGCGCTGCCGGGGCGCGAAACACCATATATTTT CASSAAGARNTIYF
. . TRBJ2-7 TRBV20-1 TGCAGTGCACTGGATAGCTACGAGCAGTACTTC CSALDSYEQYF
. . TRBJ1-1 TRBV3-1/TRBV3-2 TGTGCCAGCAGCCAAGGGTCAAATCGAGGCACTGAAGCTTTCTTT CASSQGSNRGTEAFF
. . TRBJ2-7 TRBV7-2 TGTGCCAGCAGCCCCTACACAGATTCTCGGGAGCAGTACTTC CASSPYTDSREQYF
. . TRBJ2-3 TRBV13 TGTGCCAGCAGCACTCGACCAAGGTCGGCAGATACGCAGTATTTT CASSTRPRSADTQYF
. . TRBJ1-6 TRBV28 TGTGCCAGCAGTCCCCCAAAGTGGTTAGGATCACCCCTCCACTTT CASSPPKWLGSPLHF
TRBD1 . TRBJ1-2 TRBV5-1 TGCGCCAGCAGCTTGGACCAGGGGGCTAACTATGGCTACACCTTC CASSLDQGANYGYTF
TRBD1 . TRBJ2-4 TRBV6-5 TGTGCCAGCAGTTACGGGGGACAGGGTAGAAACATTCAGTACTTC CASSYGGQGRNIQYF
. . TRBJ2-6 TRBV7-9 TGTGCCAGCAGCTCCTTTCGCGCTGGGGCCAACGTCCTGACTTTC CASSSFRAGANVLTF
TRBD1 . TRBJ2-1 TRBV4-3 TGCGCCAGCAGCCTCAAAGGGGACAGGGATTACAATGAGCAGTTCTTC CASSLKGDRDYNEQFF
TRBD2 once TRBJ2-3 TRBV7-3 TGTGCCAGCAGCTCGGGGACTAGCGACTACACAGATACGCAGTATTTT CASSSGTSDYTDTQYF
. few TRBJ2-5 TRBV7-3 TGTGCCAGCAGCCCAGGACATTCTCAAGAGACCCAGTACTTC CASSPGHSQETQYF
. . TRBJ1-5 TRBV7-9 TGTGCCAGCAGCTTCAGCTGGGATCAGCCCCAGCATTTT CASSFSWDQPQHF
TRBD2 once TRBJ2-1 TRBV28 TGTGCCAGCACCCTTTCGAGAGGGAGGGATGAGCAGTTCTTC CASTLSRGRDEQFF
TRBD2 . TRBJ2-7 TRBV11-3 TGTGCCAGCAGCAAGCGGGACTCCCCTTCCCAGTACTTC CASSKRDSPSQYF
TRBD2 . TRBJ2-7 TRBV19 TGTGCCACCTCCTCAGTACTAGCGCTCTCCTACGAGCAGTACTTC CATSSVLALSYEQYF
. few TRBJ2-7 TRBV4-2 TGTGCCAGCAGCCAAGATGAAGGAGGTAGCCCCTACGAGCAGTACTTC CASSQDEGGSPYEQYF
. once TRBJ1-1 TRBV7-9 TGTGCCAGCAGCTTAGAGGGACGGGCGAACACTGAAGCTTTCTTT CASSLEGRANTEAFF
TRBD1 . TRBJ1-2 TRBV27 TGTGCCAGCAGTTTAGGGACAGGGGGCGACGGCTACACCTTC CASSLGTGGDGYTF
TRBD1 . TRBJ2-3 TRBV10-3 TGTGCCATCAGGCCGGGACAGGGGACAGATACGCAGTATTTT CAIRPGQGTDTQYF
TRBD2 . TRBJ2-3 TRBV9 TGTGCCAGCAGCGTAGCGGGACTAGGGGTGGATACGCAGTATTTT CASSVAGLGVDTQYF
TRBD1 . TRBJ1-2 TRBV2 TGTGCCAGCGTAAAAGAGACAGGGACTAACTATGGCTACACCTTC CASVKETGTNYGYTF
TRBD1 once TRBJ1-2 TRBV5-4 TGTGCCAGCCCCGCACGGCCAGGGGGCCACTATGGCTACACCTTC CASPARPGGHYGYTF
. once TRBJ2-7 TRBV12-1 TGTGCCAGCAGCTCCTTCTATGCCTACGAGCAGTACTTC CASSSFYAYEQYF
. . TRBJ1-6 TRBV30 TGTGCCTGGATAAAAGCGGGCAGGAAGAACTCACCCCTCCACTTT CAWIKAGRKNSPLHF
. . TRBJ2-3 TRBV2 TGTGCCAGCAGTGAAGAGCGCCAGCGCACAGATACGCAGTATTTT CASSEERQRTDTQYF
TRBD1 . TRBJ1-2 TRBV27 TGTGCCAGCAGTAAGGGCGTAGCGACAGGGGGCTATGGCTACACCTTC CASSKGVATGGYGYTF
. . TRBJ1-1 TRBV6-5 TGTGCCAGCAGTTATTCATCAGATTTTCTCACTGAAGCTTTCTTT CASSYSSDFLTEAFF
. . TRBJ1-2 TRBV10-3 TGTGCCATCAGTAGGGGGGACTATGGCTACACCTTC CAISRGDYGYTF
TRBD1 . TRBJ1-2 TRBV3-1/TRBV3-2 TGTGCCAGCAGCCAAGAAGAAGTCGCAGGGGGCTCGGGCGGCTACACCTTC CASSQEEVAGGSGGYTF
. . TRBJ2-4 TRBV7-2 TGTGCCAGCAGCTTATATTCAGGGGCCAGCGGTAACATTCAGTACTTC CASSLYSGASGNIQYF
. . TRBJ1-2 TRBV5-6 TGTGCCAGCAGCTTCCAGGGAAGGGAGTATGGCTACACCTTC CASSFQGREYGYTF
TRBD1 . TRBJ1-6 TRBV27 TGTGCCAGCAGCCCAGAGGACAGGGTTAATTCACCCCTCCACTTT CASSPEDRVNSPLHF
. . TRBJ2-2 TRBV4-1 TGCGCCAGCAGCATGGGACTCCAAGGGACCGGGGAGCTGTTTTTT CASSMGLQGTGELFF
. . TRBJ1-2 TRBV15 TGTGCCACCAGCCCGGACACGTATAACTATGGCTACACCTTC CATSPDTYNYGYTF
. . TRBJ2-2 TRBV7-3 TGTGCCAGCAGCTTAATGTCGCGCGGGTCGGGCACCGGGGAGCTGTTTTTT CASSLMSRGSGTGELFF
. . TRBJ1-1 TRBV3-1/TRBV3-2 TGTGCCAGCAGAGCGACCGAGAACACTGAAGCTTTCTTT CASRATENTEAFF
TRBD1 . TRBJ2-5 TRBV5-5 TGTGCCAGCAGCTTGGAGGGGACAGGGGGCGTCAGGGAGACCCAGTACTTC CASSLEGTGGVRETQYF
. . TRBJ2-1 TRBV5-4 TGTGCCAGCAGCCGCGACGGGAAGGCCTACAATGAGCAGTTCTTC CASSRDGKAYNEQFF
. . TRBJ1-5 TRBV5-1 TGCGCCAGCAGCTTGGAACCCGGAGGTGATCAGCCCCAGCATTTT CASSLEPGGDQPQHF
. . TRBJ1-1 TRBV18 TGTGCCAGCTCACCGGCGCAGGGGAACACTGAAGCTTTCTTT CASSPAQGNTEAFF